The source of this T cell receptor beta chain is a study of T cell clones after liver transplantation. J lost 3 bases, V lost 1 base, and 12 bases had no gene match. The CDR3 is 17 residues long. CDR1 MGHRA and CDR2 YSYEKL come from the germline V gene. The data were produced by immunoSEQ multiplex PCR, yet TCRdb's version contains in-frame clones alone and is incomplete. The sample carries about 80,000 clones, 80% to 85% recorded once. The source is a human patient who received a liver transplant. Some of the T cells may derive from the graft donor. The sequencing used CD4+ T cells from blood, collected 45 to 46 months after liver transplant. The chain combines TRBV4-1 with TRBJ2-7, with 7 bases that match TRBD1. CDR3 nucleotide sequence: TGCGCCAGCAGCCAAGCCCCGGACAGGTTTTCCAGCTACGAGCAGTACTTC. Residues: CASSQAPDRFSSYEQYF.